These 3 T cell receptor beta chains came from one sample sequenced in a study of OX40 agonist ivuxolimab in advanced cancers. Profiled with immunoSEQ multiplex PCR; TCRdb holds only in-frame clones, not every one. The sample lists 40,000 to 50,000 clones; roughly 80% were seen once. The sequencing here drew on CD4+ or CD8+ T cells sorted from blood, taken in a trial of the OX40 agonist ivuxolimab. The receptors come from an adult with an advanced solid tumor such as melanoma, head and neck, liver or kidney cancer.

CDR3 nucleotide sequence: TGTGCCAGTAGTTCCGGGACATTGACGGGATCAGATACGCAGTATTTT. As protein: CASSSGTLTGSDTQYF. The chain is built from TRBV19 and TRBJ2-3; the D gene is possibly TRBD1 (6 bases). Germline V gene sequence: CDR1 LNHDA, CDR2 SQIVND (reference sequence). The CDR3 runs 16 residues. Trimming pared 5 bases from V and 4 bases from J, leaving 19 bases between.

Concerning this clone itself: The conserved phenylalanine or tryptophan normally closing the CDR3 is absent here, so this likely arose from a read error. The rearrangement joins TRBV7-2 to TRBJ2-7, with TRBD2 matching 7 bases. V shed 5 bases, J shed 5 bases, and the junction held 9 bases outside the gene matches. This CDR3 contains 14 residues. The germline gives CDR1 SGHTA, CDR2 FQGNSA. The DNA for the CDR3 is TGTGCCAGCAGCCACACACGGACTAGGAACGAGCAGTACCTC. This codes for CASSHTRTRNEQYL.

J is TRBJ1-1 and V is TRBV29-1, with D possibly being TRBD1 (6 bases). Germline V lookup: CDR1 SQVTM, CDR2 ANQGSEA. The CDR3 is 13 residues long. V was trimmed by 2 bases and J by 1 base, leaving 8 bases between them. The DNA of the CDR3 is TGCAGCGTTGAAAAAGGGGGGAACACTGAAGCTTTCTTT. It translates to CSVEKGGNTEAFF.